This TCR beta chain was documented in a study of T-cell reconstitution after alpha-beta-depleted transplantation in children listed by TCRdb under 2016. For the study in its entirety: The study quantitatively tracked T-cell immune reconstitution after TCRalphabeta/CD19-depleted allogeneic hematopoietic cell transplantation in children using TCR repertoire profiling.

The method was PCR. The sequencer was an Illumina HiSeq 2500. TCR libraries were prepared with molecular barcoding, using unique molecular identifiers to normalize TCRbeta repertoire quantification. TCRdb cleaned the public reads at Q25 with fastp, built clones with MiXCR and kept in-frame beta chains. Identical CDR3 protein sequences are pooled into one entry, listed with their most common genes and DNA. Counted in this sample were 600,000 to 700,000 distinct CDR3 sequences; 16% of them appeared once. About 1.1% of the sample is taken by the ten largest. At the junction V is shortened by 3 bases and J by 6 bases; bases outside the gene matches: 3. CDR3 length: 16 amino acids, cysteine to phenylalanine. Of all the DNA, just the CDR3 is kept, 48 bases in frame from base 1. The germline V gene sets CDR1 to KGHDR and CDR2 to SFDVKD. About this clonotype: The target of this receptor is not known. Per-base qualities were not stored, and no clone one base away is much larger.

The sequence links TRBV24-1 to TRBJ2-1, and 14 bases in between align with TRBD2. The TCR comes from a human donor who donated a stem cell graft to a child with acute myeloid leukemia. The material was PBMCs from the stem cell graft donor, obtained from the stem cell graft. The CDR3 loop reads CATSDRGLAGGNEQFF. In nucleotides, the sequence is TGTGCCACCAGTGATCGCGGACTAGCGGGGGGCAATGAGCAGTTCTTC.